This TCR beta chain was retrieved from a study of a mutant IDH1 vaccine in newly diagnosed glioma. Study in general: Vaccination started 4-6 weeks after radiotherapy alone, or with temozolomide cycles.

With V trimmed by 6 bases and J by 6 bases, 15 bases remained unmatched. Per the germline V gene, CDR1 is SEHNR and CDR2 is FQNEAQ (reference sequence). This CDR3 region has 18 residues. A note on this clone: Its antigen is not known.

The table came from immunoSEQ multiplex PCR; TCRdb's copy has only in-frame clones and leaves some out. The sample has nearly 35,000 clones; about 86% are singletons. Documented time point: week 5, during vaccination. What each vaccine dose contained was 300 ug of mutant IDH1 20-mer peptide, accompanied by topical imiquimod. The chain links TRBV7-9 to TRBJ2-1, with 12 bases identical to TRBD1. The receptor comes from a man aged 25-45 years with glioma. The sample in question was PBMCs, obtained from a glioma patient whose treatment included an IDH1 peptide vaccine. The CDR3 here is CASRGQGAPNPAANEQFF. DNA of the CDR3: TGTGCCAGCAGGGGACAGGGGGCCCCAAACCCGGCTGCCAATGAGCAGTTCTTC. Looking up the rest from reference TRBV7-9 and TRBJ2-1 gives the full variable domain: DTGVSQNPRHKITKRGQNVTFRCDPISEHNRLYWYRQTLGQGPEFLTYFQNEAQLEKSRLLSDRFSAERPKGSFSTLEIQRTEQGDSAMYLCASRGQGAPNPAANEQFFGPGTRLTVL.